The text below deals with one T cell receptor (beta chain). Its antigen is not yet known. No clone much larger than this one lies a single base away; base qualities are absent. The sample originates from a study of blood T cell repertoires in COVID-19 (dated by TCRdb to the early 2020s). A note on the overall study: The collaborator samples originated in the United States, Italy and Spain and spanned the acute and convalescent phases of COVID-19. A de-identified subject ID, COVID-19 status, age in years and sex were almost always included in the sample metadata. The dataset comprised deeply sampled blood TCRbeta repertoires from subjects exposed to, actively infected with, or recovered from COVID-19. The prospective study material was composed of cDNA or gDNA derived from T cells, B-cell-depleted T cells, or PBMCs. Where available, HLA class I and class II types were taken from metadata supplied by the sample provider and were not determined by assay-based typing. The samples were drawn from the first 160 participants of the ongoing ImmuneRACE study and from 1,254 subjects provided by 6 global collaborators. The repertoires were released in a freely available public database intended as a resource for research on the immune response to SARS-CoV-2.

A second Seattle source provided samples from volunteer blood donors who had recovered from COVID-19. Each collaborating institution followed its own protocols to collect whole blood in K2EDTA tubes. For TCRbeta analysis, collaborators shipped samples in one of three forms: frozen whole blood, isolated PBMCs, or DNA extracted from either of those sample types. TCRbeta CDR3 regions were amplified from genomic DNA by means of the immunoSEQ Assay, a bias-controlled multiplex PCR. The paper's data handling went like this. Nucleated cell counts per sample were estimated from amplification of reference gene primers within the assay. To quantify the absolute abundance of each unique TCRbeta CDR3 rearrangement, sequence reads were collapsed and filtered. For each sample, productive Simpson clonality was calculated as the square root of Simpson's diversity index across productive rearrangements. TCRdb retrieved this table from immuneACCESS and kept in-frame rearrangements only. Not all clones are present; in checked studies, unresolved V genes account for under half, and no reason is known for the remainder. That table gives V, J and clone size, and the DNA gave D and trimming. This sample holds 200,000 to 250,000 clones; about 85% were observed only once. The ten most abundant clones make up over 9.5% of the sample.

From the cysteine up to the phenylalanine, the CDR3 has a length of 14 residues. CDR3 DNA is the only sequence kept; it has 42 bases, read in frame from the first base. Trimming removed 7 bases from V and 3 bases from J; the gene matches leave 6 bases unexplained. From a lookup of the germline V gene, CDR1 and CDR2 are ENHRY and SYGVKD. Study-wide conclusions, independent of this receptor: The amount of clinical and demographic metadata varied by source and participant and was provided uncurated.

The clonotype comes from a woman in her late teens or twenties who had recovered from COVID-19. The chain is assembled from TRBV10-3 and TRBJ2-7, with 10 bases matching TRBD1. Sequencing was performed on peripheral blood. This receptor carries the CDR3 CAITPGQGDYEQYF. The bases read TGTGCCATCACCCCCGGACAGGGGGACTACGAGCAGTACTTC.